The present entry profiles one TCR beta chain with its context. Deletions cut 2 bases from V and 1 base from J, with 11 bases between. The germline CDR1 and CDR2 sequences are MNHEY and SVGAGI. CDR3 size: 15 residues. This sample was included in a study of control samples from healthy donors and cancer patients. This table comes from immunoSEQ multiplex PCR, and its TCRdb copy is limited to in-frame clones, with some not included. Seen here are 100,000 to 150,000 clones, 85% to 95% observed once, and the top ten hold around 0.52%. V usage is TRBV6-5 and J usage is TRBJ1-1, with D hard to call. Specimen: PBMCs. This receptor was identified in a man aged 80 or over with head and neck cancer. CDR3 DNA sequence: TGTGCCAGCAGTTACGTGGGCTGGGGGAACACTGAAGCTTTCTTT. As protein: CASSYVGWGNTEAFF.